These 20 T cell receptor beta chains were sequenced from one sample in a study of brain T cells in children with intractable seizures. Libraries were prepared by immunoSEQ multiplex PCR; TCRdb keeps only in-frame clonotypes and omits some of them. The data contain 65,000 to 85,000 clones, about 92% of them seen just once; the ten biggest clones take up roughly 1.4%. Specimen: peripheral blood, collected at surgery. The receptors here all came from a boy under three years old with tuberous sclerosis and intractable seizures.

This clone was observed once. This chain uses TRBV11-3 with TRBJ2-1; 8 bases match TRBD2. The CDR3 runs to 15 residues. Looked up from germline, CDR1 is SGHNT and CDR2 is YENEEA. V lost 2 bases and J lost 3; bases outside the gene matches: 3. The CDR3 reads CASSLRLAGYNEQFF. The CDR3 coding sequence is TGTGCCAGCAGCTTACGGCTAGCGGGCTACAATGAGCAGTTCTTC. Supplemented by reference TRBV11-3 and TRBJ2-1, the full variable domain reads EAGVVQSPRYKIIEKKQPVAFWCNPISGHNTLYWYLQNLGQGPELLIRYENEEAVDDSQLPKDRFSAERLKGVDSTLKIQPAELGDSAVYLCASSLRLAGYNEQFFGPGTRLTVL.

The J gene is TRBJ1-6, the V gene TRBV18, with D unresolved. Germline V gives CDR1 KGHSH, CDR2 LQKENI. The CDR3 runs to 15 residues. V lost 3 bases, J lost 5 bases, and 11 bases lay in between. The CDR3 loop reads CASSPGGPNNSPLHF. CDR3 DNA sequence: TGTGCCAGCTCACCCGGAGGGCCCAATAATTCACCCCTCCACTTT.

The chain is built from TRBV6-1 and TRBJ2-5; D ambiguous. Germline V gene data show CDR1 as MNHNS and CDR2 as SASEGT. V lost 3 bases, J lost 7 bases, and 21 bases lay in between. The CDR3 sequence is 16 residues long. CDR3 DNA sequence: TGTGCCAGCAGTGATCACCCCAGGACCTCCAGTGGGACCCAGTACTTC. Translated, it gives CASSDHPRTSSGTQYF.

V gene TRBV5-4 combines with J gene TRBJ2-2; D tentatively fits TRBD1 or TRBD2 (5 bases each). The V gene lost 4 bases and the J gene lost 0 bases, with 16 bases spanning the gap. Germline CDR1 SGHNT, CDR2 YYREEE (reference sequence). This CDR3 has 17 residues. CDR3 in DNA: TGTGCCAGCAGCCAAGGGACGGAGTTCGCGAACACCGGGGAGCTGTTTTTT. This gives the protein CASSQGTEFANTGELFF. Drawing the rest from reference TRBV5-4 and TRBJ2-2, the complete variable domain is ETGVTQSPTHLIKTRGQQVTLRCSSQSGHNTVSWYQQALGQGPQFIFQYYREEENGRGNFPPRFSGLQFPNYSSELNVNALELDDSALYLCASSQGTEFANTGELFFGEGSRLTVL.

The genes are TRBV6-5 and TRBJ1-4; D is ambiguous. This CDR3 is 16 amino acids long. Looked up from germline, CDR1 is MNHEY and CDR2 is SVGAGI. V lost 4 bases, J lost 10 bases, and 22 bases lay in between. The DNA of the CDR3 is TGTGCCAGCAGTTCCCCATGGGCCCTGGGAAGTGGAAAACTGTTTTTT. It codes for CASSSPWALGSGKLFF.

The gene calls are TRBV12-3 or TRBV12-4 and TRBJ1-2, with 7 nucleotides matching TRBD1. The length of the CDR3 is 13 residues. Trimming cost V 5 bases and J 3 bases; bases outside gene matches: 3. CDR3 in DNA: TGTGCCAGCAGTGGAGGGGGCGACTATGGCTACACCTTC. This translates into CASSGGGDYGYTF.

The V call is TRBV2, the J call TRBJ2-2; TRBD2 matches 10 bases. Germline V gives CDR1 SNHLY, CDR2 FYNNEI. V dropped 6 bases and J dropped 5; count of bases not matched to a gene: 6. This CDR3 is 15 amino acids long. CDR3 nucleotide sequence: TGTGCCAGCAGAAACCTAGCGGGGGTGACCGGGGAGCTGTTTTTT. Protein sequence: CASRNLAGVTGELFF.

V is TRBV28 and J is TRBJ2-1; TRBD1 agrees at 11 bases. The germline V gene has CDR1 MDHEN and CDR2 SYDVKM. There are 16 residues in the CDR3. The ends lost 2 bases at V and 5 bases at J; junction bases unmatched: 5. The CDR3 DNA follows: TGTGCCAGCAGTTTACCGGACAGGGGGCGAAACAATGAGCAGTTCTTC. This gives the protein CASSLPDRGRNNEQFF.

The V and J genes are TRBV5-1 and TRBJ2-1, with D tentatively TRBD1 or TRBD2 (5 bases each). This CDR3 spans 16 amino acids. V was clipped by 5 bases and J by 0 bases, with 15 bases between them. CDR1 SGHRS and CDR2 YFSETQ come from the germline V gene. The chain's CDR3 is CASSSGPLSSYNEQFF. The CDR3 DNA reads TGCGCCAGCAGTTCGGGACCCCTGAGCTCCTACAATGAGCAGTTCTTC.

In its sample, this clone was seen a few times. The chain links TRBV5-1 to TRBJ2-2, with 12 bases lining up with TRBD2. CDR3 size: 16 residues. Looked up from germline, CDR1 is SGHRS and CDR2 is YFSETQ. J gave up 6 bases and V 0 bases, and 3 bases lay outside the gene matches. Here the CDR3 reads CASSLASGGAPGELFF. The CDR3 coding sequence is TGCGCCAGCAGCTTGGCTAGCGGGGGGGCCCCCGGGGAGCTGTTTTTT.

The rearrangement joins TRBV6-5 to TRBJ1-1; no reliable D call. Germline loops: CDR1 MNHEY, CDR2 SVGAGI. The CDR3 extends over 13 amino acids. V was clipped by 0 bases and J by 3 bases, with 5 bases between them. CDR3 coding DNA: TGTGCCAGCAGTTACTCGAGGGACACTGAAGCTTTCTTT. This gives the protein CASSYSRDTEAFF.

This CDR3 is CASSQGGKGWGELFF. The CDR3 region has the DNA TGCGCCAGCAGCCAAGGCGGGAAGGGGTGGGGGGAGCTGTTTTTT. The chain carries TRBV4-1 and TRBJ2-2; D is possibly TRBD2 (6 bases). Germline assignment: CDR1 MGHRA and CDR2 YSYEKL. Trimming removed 1 base at V and 8 bases at J, with 14 bases between. This CDR3 comprises 15 residues.

The chain employs TRBV24-1 and TRBJ2-2; 10 bases match TRBD1. With V trimmed by 10 bases and J by 6 bases, 10 bases remained unmatched. The CDR3 covers 15 residues. CDR1 and CDR2 (germline): KGHDR, SFDVKD. The CDR3 loop reads CATRDRGNTAGELFF. CDR3 DNA sequence: TGTGCCACGAGGGACAGGGGAAACACCGCCGGGGAGCTGTTTTTT.

The chain has TRBV7-9 and TRBJ2-7, with a weak D call TRBD2 (6 bases). The CDR3 spans 15 residues. The ends were cut back, 4 bases at V and 3 bases at J, with 16 bases in the middle. Germline CDR1 is SEHNR and CDR2 is FQNEAQ (reference sequence). The CDR3 nucleotides are TGTGCCAGCAGCTCAGGGACTGGGGCTTACTACGAGCAGTACTTC. Protein product: CASSSGTGAYYEQYF.

V gene TRBV24-1 combines with J gene TRBJ2-1, with TRBD1 matching 9 bases. J gave up 2 bases and V 2 bases, and 3 bases lay outside the gene matches. This CDR3 is built from 16 residues. Per the germline V gene, CDR1 is KGHDR and CDR2 is SFDVKD. The CDR3 loop reads CATSDSTGGAYNEQFF. The CDR3 DNA sequence: TGTGCCACCAGTGATTCGACAGGGGGGGCCTACAATGAGCAGTTCTTC.

This clone turned up a few times. The chain recombines TRBV24-1 with TRBJ1-6; unclear D gene. CDR1 is KGHDR, CDR2 SFDVKD, per germline. The CDR3 contains 13 residues. V was shortened by 4 bases and J by 7 bases, with 7 bases between the two germline ends. CDR3 loop: CATSEGLNSPLHF. CDR3 DNA: TGTGCCACCAGTGAAGGACTCAATTCACCCCTCCACTTT.

The chain links TRBV4-1 to TRBJ2-1; 16 bases are a match to TRBD2. The CDR3 runs 21 residues. CDR1 is MGHRA, CDR2 YSYEKL, per germline. After removal of 2 bases from V and 1 base from J, the junction contained 11 bases not matched to a gene. This CDR3 reads CASSQIRGTSGGGLSYNEQFF. Here the CDR3 DNA reads TGCGCCAGCAGCCAAATCCGCGGGACTAGCGGGGGGGGCCTGTCCTACAATGAGCAGTTCTTC.

This chain links TRBV7-9 with TRBJ1-2; 11 bases agree with TRBD1. The CDR3 has 15 amino acids. Per the germline V gene, CDR1 is SEHNR and CDR2 is FQNEAQ (reference sequence). J was trimmed by 4 bases and V by 4 bases; bases with no gene match: 5. For the CDR3, the DNA is TGTGCCAGCAGCTCCGGACAGGGGGCCCGCTATGGCTACACCTTC. This codes for CASSSGQGARYGYTF.

The chain employs TRBV5-1 and TRBJ1-1; the D is unclear. CDR1 is SGHRS and CDR2 is YFSETQ in the germline V gene. Trimming took 9 bases from V and 0 from J, leaving 18 bases between them. The CDR3 consists of 15 residues. CDR3 region: CATADALGLNTEAFF. CDR3 sequence (DNA): TGCGCCACCGCGGACGCTTTGGGCTTGAACACTGAAGCTTTCTTT.

This chain links TRBV12-3 or TRBV12-4 with TRBJ1-1, with D unresolved. V was trimmed by 0 bases and J by 4 bases, leaving 0 bases between them. The CDR3 consists of 11 residues. The CDR3 DNA sequence: TGTGCCAGCAGTTTAGCCACTGAAGCTTTCTTT. It is translated as CASSLATEAFF.